These T cell receptor beta chains were read from a single sample in a study of blood T cell repertoires in COVID-19. The method was immunoSEQ multiplex PCR; TCRdb's version includes in-frame clones alone and lacks a portion of them. Altogether 250,000 or so clones are present, 85% to 90% being singletons, with the ten largest covering over 4%. The sample comprised PBMCs or T cells enriched from blood (not recorded which). The receptors shown here come from a woman aged 25 to 39 with acute COVID-19. Each CDR3 is given with its conserved first and last residue.

v_gene,j_gene,CDR3aa
TRBV5-4,TRBJ2-1,CASSLGDRGHNEQFF
TRBV5-1,TRBJ2-7,CASRATGREQYF
TRBV28,TRBJ1-1,CASTFTSGEAFF
TRBV3-1/TRBV3-2,TRBJ2-1,CASSLGPMEQFF
TRBV4-2,TRBJ2-5,CASSQAAVAAAQETQYF
TRBV5-1,TRBJ1-2,CASSASGEYYYGYTF
TRBV28,TRBJ2-7,CASSETSGRAYEQYF
TRBV7-2,TRBJ2-1,CASSFSPNEQFF
TRBV7-3,TRBJ2-7,CASSPSPGPVYEQYF
TRBV6-4,TRBJ1-1,CASRDRTFEAFF
TRBV19,TRBJ2-5,CASSMDRVETQYF
TRBV4-1,TRBJ1-4,CASSITQGAANEKLFF
TRBV11-2,TRBJ2-7,CASSLMLDRAGSEQYF
TRBV2,TRBJ2-1,CASSVNIGLEEFF
TRBV4-1,TRBJ2-1,CASSHTTGSIRNEQFF
TRBV27,TRBJ2-7,CASRLGTDFYEQYF
TRBV6-2/TRBV6-3,TRBJ1-2,CASSLPPGGYTF
TRBV29-1,TRBJ2-1,CSVDLAAGGEQFF
TRBV4-2,TRBJ2-1,CASSQDTSGSVNEQFF
TRBV6-5,TRBJ2-1,CASTQGGLYNEQFF
TRBV28,TRBJ2-7,CASSPGGLAGGSYEQYF
TRBV9,TRBJ2-2,CASSVGGGSITGELFF
TRBV5-6,TRBJ1-5,CASSWAGSNQPQHF
TRBV14,TRBJ2-2,CASRLERNTGELFF
TRBV6-5,TRBJ2-7,CASSSDGTGLFSEQYF
TRBV3-1/TRBV3-2,TRBJ2-3,CASSPRTGAGTDTQYF
TRBV9,TRBJ2-7,CASSVGRESSYEQYF
TRBV10-3,TRBJ2-7,CAISESTSDSAYEQYF
TRBV19,TRBJ1-6,CASSNEGLHSPLHF
TRBV18,TRBJ2-5,CASSPQLQETQYF
TRBV27,TRBJ2-1,CASSLKAGAEFF
TRBV5-1,TRBJ1-2,CASSGQGVDYGYTF
TRBV5-1,TRBJ1-6,CASSLFGTVNSPLHF
TRBV19,TRBJ2-3,CATLGLAGGDTQYF
TRBV5-7,TRBJ2-7,CASSLVGTGPSYEQYF
TRBV6-5,TRBJ1-2,CASSLDDNYGYTF
TRBV6-5,TRBJ2-1,CASHANADNEQFF
TRBV28,TRBJ1-3,CASSPAGGGYNSGNTIYF
TRBV11-2,TRBJ1-2,CASSLDGRTGDFYGYTF
TRBV28,TRBJ1-6,CARTRQGSPLHF
TRBV28,TRBJ1-6,CASSLAGRSPLHF
TRBV9,TRBJ2-1,CASSVDLAGSYNEQFF
TRBV9,TRBJ2-3,CASSVTLQGWGTDTQYF
TRBV5-1,TRBJ1-1,CASSPGQGTGNTEAFF
TRBV18,TRBJ2-7,CASSPPGQGDFEQYF
TRBV25-1,TRBJ2-3,CASRPQRPGTRRPDTQYF
TRBV20-1,TRBJ2-7,CSGDTGAEQYF
TRBV7-9,TRBJ2-1,CASSFRDQGNEQFF